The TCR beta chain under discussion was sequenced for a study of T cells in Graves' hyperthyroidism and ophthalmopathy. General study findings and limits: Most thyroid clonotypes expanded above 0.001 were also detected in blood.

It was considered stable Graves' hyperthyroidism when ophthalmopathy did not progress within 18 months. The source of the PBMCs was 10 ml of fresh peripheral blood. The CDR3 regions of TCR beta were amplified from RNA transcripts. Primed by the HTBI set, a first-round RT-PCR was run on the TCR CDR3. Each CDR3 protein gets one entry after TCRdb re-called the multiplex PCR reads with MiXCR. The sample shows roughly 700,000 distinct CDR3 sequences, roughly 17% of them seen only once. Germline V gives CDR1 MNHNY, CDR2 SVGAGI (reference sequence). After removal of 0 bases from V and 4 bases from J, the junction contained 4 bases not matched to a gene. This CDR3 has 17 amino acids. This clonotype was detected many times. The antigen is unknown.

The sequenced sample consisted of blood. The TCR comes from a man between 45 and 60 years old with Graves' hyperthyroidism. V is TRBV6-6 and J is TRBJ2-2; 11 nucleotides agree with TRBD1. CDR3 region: CASSYSDRGPVTGELFF. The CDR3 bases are TGTGCCAGCAGTTACTCGGACAGGGGGCCCGTCACCGGGGAGCTGTTTTTT.